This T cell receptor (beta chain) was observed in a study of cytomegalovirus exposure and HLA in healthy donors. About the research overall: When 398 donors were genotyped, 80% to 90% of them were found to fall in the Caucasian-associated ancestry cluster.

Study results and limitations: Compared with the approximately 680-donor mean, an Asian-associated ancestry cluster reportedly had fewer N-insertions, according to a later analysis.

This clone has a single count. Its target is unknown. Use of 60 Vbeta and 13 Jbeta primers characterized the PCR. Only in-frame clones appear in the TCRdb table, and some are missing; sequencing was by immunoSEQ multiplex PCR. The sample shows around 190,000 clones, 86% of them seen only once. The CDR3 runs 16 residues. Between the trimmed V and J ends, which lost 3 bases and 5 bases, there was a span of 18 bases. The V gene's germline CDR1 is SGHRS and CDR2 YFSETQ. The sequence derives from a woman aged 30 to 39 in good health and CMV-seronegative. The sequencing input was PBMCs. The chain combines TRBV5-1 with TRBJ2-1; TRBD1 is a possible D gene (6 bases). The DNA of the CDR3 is TGCGCCAGCAGCTGGACCTTGGGTGGGGGCAACAATGAGCAGTTCTTC. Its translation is CASSWTLGGGNNEQFF.